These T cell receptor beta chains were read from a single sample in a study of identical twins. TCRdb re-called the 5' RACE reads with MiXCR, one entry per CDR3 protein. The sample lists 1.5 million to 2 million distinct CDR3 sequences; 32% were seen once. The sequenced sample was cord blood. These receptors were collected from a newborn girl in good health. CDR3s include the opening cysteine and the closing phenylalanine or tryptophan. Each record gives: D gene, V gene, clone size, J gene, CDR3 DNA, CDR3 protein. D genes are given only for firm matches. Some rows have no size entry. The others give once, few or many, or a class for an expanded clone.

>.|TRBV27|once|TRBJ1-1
TGTGCCAGCAGGCCCTATGGGGGCACTGAAGCTTTCTTT
CASRPYGGTEAFF
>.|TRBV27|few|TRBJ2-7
TGTGCCAGCAGTTTATATTCCAGGGGGGTCAACGAGCAGTACTTC
CASSLYSRGVNEQYF
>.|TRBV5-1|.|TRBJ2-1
TGCGCCTGCAGCGGAAGGACTACCTACAATGAGCAGTTCTTC
CACSGRTTYNEQFF
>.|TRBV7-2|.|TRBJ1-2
TGTGCCAGCAGCCCACAGTCCGCTATGGATGGCTACACCTTC
CASSPQSAMDGYTF
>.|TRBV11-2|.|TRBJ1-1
TGTGCCAGCAGCTTAGATCCAAGACGTTATGAAGCTTTCTTT
CASSLDPRRYEAFF
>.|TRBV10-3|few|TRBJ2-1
TGTGCCATCAGGCAGGGGCCCAACAATGAGCAGTTCTTC
CAIRQGPNNEQFF
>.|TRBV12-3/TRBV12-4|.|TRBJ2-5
TGTGCCAGCACCTTTCGGAACCTTCAAGAGACCCAGTACTTC
CASTFRNLQETQYF
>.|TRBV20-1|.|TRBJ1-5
TGCAGTGCTAGCCCCAGGGGTGTCAATCAGCCCCAGCATTTT
CSASPRGVNQPQHF
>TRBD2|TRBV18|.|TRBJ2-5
TGTGCCAGCTCACCAAACCCCGGGACTAGCGGGGAATTTCTGTACTTC
CASSPNPGTSGEFLYF
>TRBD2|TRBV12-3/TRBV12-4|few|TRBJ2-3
TGTGCCAGCAACACCGGGACTAGCGGGTCTACTAGCACAGATACGCAGTATTTT
CASNTGTSGSTSTDTQYF
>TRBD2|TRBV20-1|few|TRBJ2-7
TGCAGTGCTAGAGATACCGGCGGGGGGGCCTACGAGCAGTACTTC
CSARDTGGGAYEQYF
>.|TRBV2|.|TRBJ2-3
TGTGCCAGCAGTGACACCTCGACAGGTGACAGCACAGATACGCAGTATTTT
CASSDTSTGDSTDTQYF
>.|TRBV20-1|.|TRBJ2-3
TGCAGTGCTAGAGTTAGCAGCTCTCTCACAGATACGCAGTATTTT
CSARVSSSLTDTQYF
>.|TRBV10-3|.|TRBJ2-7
TGTGCCATCAGTTTGGCTGGAGGGGGCTCCTACGAGCAGTACTTC
CAISLAGGGSYEQYF
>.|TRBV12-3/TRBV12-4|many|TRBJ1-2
TGTGCCAGCAGTTTAAAAAGGAAGGGAGCGAACTATGGCTACACCTTC
CASSLKRKGANYGYTF
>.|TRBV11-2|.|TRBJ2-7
TGTGCCAGCAGCCAATGGACAGCCCACTACGAGCAGTACTTC
CASSQWTAHYEQYF
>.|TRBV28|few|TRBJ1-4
TGTGCCAGCCGGTACAGCTCTAATGAAAAACTGTTTTTT
CASRYSSNEKLFF